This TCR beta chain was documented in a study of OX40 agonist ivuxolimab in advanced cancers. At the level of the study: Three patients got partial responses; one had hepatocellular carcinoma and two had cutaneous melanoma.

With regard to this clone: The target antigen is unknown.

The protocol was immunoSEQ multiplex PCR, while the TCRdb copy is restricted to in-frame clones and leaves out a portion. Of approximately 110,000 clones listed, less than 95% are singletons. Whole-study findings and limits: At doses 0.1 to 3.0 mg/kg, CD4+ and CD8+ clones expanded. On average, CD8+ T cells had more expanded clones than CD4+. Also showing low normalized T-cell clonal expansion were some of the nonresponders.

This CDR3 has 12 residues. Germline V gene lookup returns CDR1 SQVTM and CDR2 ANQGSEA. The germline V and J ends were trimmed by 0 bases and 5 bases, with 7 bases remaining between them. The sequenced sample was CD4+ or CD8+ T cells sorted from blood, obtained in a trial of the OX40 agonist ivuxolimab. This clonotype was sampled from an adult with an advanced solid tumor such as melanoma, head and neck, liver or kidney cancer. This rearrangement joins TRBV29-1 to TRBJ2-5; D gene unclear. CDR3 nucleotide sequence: TGCAGCGTTGAAGAAAATCGGGAGACCCAGTACTTC. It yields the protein CSVEENRETQYF.